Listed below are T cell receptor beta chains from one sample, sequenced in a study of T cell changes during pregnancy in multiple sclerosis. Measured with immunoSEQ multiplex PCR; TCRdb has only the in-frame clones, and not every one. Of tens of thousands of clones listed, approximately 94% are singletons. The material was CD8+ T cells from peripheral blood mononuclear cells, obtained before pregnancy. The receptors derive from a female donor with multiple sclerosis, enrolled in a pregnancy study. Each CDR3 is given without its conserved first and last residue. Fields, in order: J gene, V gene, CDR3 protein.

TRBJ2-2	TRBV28	ASSFSVGGLKDYVEAGELF
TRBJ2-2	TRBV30	AWNLAGDAGELF
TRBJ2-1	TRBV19	ASSIVGASYNEQF
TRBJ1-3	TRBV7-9	ASRPSGGADTIY
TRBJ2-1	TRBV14	ASSQDVRNNEQF
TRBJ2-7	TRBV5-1	ASSGRRGTYEQY
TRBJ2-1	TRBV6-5	ASSELAGGTNEQF
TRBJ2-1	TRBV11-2	ASSQGQGFMDEQF
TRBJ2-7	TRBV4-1	ASSRNPGDYEQY
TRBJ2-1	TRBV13	ASSLTWNEQF
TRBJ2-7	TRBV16	ASSHQTGGEQY
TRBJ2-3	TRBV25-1	ASSEEGVPTDTQY
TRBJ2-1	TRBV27	ASSSDLNEQF
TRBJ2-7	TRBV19	ASSIGSGAIYEQY
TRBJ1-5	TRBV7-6	ASTSRTGLNQPQH
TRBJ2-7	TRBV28	ASSFGGVGEQY
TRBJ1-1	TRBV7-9	ASSHQRDSGTEAF
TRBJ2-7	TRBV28	ASSFLSEQY
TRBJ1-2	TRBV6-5	ASSPPGVSYGYT
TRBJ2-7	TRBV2	ASSGARDSNFLSYEQY
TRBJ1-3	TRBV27	ASSSGPLSGNTIY
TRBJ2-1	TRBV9	ASSVATGVGLAGGVEQF
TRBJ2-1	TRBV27	ASSLAGGPLDNEQF
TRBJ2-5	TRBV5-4	ASSSEGQWGQETQY
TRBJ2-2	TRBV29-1	SVEGTGQGGPNTGELF
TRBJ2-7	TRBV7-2	ASSAFGRDSYEQY
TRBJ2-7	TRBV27	ASSLRTGYLYEQY
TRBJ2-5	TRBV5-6	ASSLELEETQY
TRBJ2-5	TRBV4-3	ASSQDTGGAGETQY
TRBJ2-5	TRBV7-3	ASSETGTWGETQY
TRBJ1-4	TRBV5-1	ASRQGMDEKLF
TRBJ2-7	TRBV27	ASSPRGPYEQY
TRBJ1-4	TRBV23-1	ASPGRGEKLF
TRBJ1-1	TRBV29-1	SVLPGNTEAF
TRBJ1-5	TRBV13	ASSSRRGNQPQH
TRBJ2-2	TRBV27	ASSPGLGTGELF
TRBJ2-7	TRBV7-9	ASSSGSSSYEQY
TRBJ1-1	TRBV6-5	ASRLMTNTEAF
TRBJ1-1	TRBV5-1	ASRWNRAGTEAF
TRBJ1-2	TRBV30	AWSVSSYGYT
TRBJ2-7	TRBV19	ASSIVDSAPTEQY
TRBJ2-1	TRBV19	ASSRDGTSGYNEQF
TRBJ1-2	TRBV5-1	ASSPSHNGYT
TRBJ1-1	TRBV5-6	ASSFEVDSTEAF
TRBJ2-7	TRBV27	ASSSPRGVSSYEQY
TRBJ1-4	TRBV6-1	ASSGDRRLF
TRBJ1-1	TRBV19	ASSTPGAEEAF
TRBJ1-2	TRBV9	ASSVASDRGGSYGYT
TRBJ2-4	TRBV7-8	ASRPEGAKNIQY
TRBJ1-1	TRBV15	ATSRVETLNTEAF
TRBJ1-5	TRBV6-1	ASSEVQGWNQPQH
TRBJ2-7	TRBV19	ASSEDRGISYEQY
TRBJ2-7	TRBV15	ATSRVGALSSYEQY